Shown below are 2 T cell receptor beta chains from a single sample sequenced in a study of T cells after yellow fever vaccination. MiXCR was run by TCRdb on the 5' RACE reads, yielding one entry per CDR3 protein. This table holds about 160,000 distinct CDR3 sequences, 5.5% to 7.5% found once. This material consisted of CD4+ T cells sorted from PBMCs, taken more than 4 days after the first yellow fever vaccination. All receptors come from a man aged 18 to 30 who received the YFV17D yellow fever vaccine.

The chain has TRBV7-8 and TRBJ1-2; the D gene is possibly TRBD1 (6 bases). The CDR3 totals 15 residues. V was shortened by 5 bases and J by 5 bases, with 18 bases between the two germline ends. Germline lookup yields CDR1 SGHVS and CDR2 FQNEAQ. DNA of the CDR3: TGTGCCAGCAGCAGCGGTACTGGGGGCGTGTATGGCTACACCTTC. Residues: CASSSGTGGVYGYTF.

This clonotype was counted between two and nine times. The rearrangement links TRBV3-1 to TRBJ2-7; D is unclear. The CDR3 sequence is 14 residues long. CDR1 is LGHDT and CDR2 is YNNKEL in the germline V gene (reference sequence). V shed 1 base and J shed 10 bases, with 17 bases lying between them. In DNA form, the CDR3 reads TGTGCCAGCAGCCAAGGTCGGACCACGATGCTTCAGTACGTC. Its translation: CASSQGRTTMLQYV.